This TCR beta chain was recorded in a study of shared T cell receptors in the human thymus. Sequencing used immunoSEQ multiplex PCR; TCRdb keeps in-frame clones, though not all of them. Counted here are fewer than 700,000 clones, around 89% occurring once; the ten biggest clones make up approximately 0.011%. CDR1 is LNHDA, CDR2 SQIVND, per germline (reference sequence). Trimming took off 3 bases at V and 0 bases at J, with 9 bases between the two ends. The CDR3 contains 15 residues. These sequences were also reported in another study, on human thymus T cells.

This chain connects TRBV19 to TRBJ1-5, with D possibly being TRBD1 (5 bases). The sequence derives from a boy less than two years old with a congenital heart defect. Sequencing was performed on thymocytes. CDR3 amino acids: CASSMAQGSNQPQHF. The DNA of the CDR3 is TGTGCCAGTAGTATGGCTCAGGGTAGCAATCAGCCCCAGCATTTT. The whole variable domain, filled in from reference TRBV19 and TRBJ1-5, reads DGGITQSPKYLFRKEGQNVTLSCEQNLNHDAMYWYRQDPGQGLRLIYYSQIVNDFQKGDIAEGYSVSREKKESFPLTVTSAQKNPTAFYLCASSMAQGSNQPQHFGDGTRLSIL.